These T cell receptor beta chains were read from a single sample in a study of shared clonotypes between healthy human individuals. The protocol was immunoSEQ multiplex PCR, while the TCRdb copy is restricted to in-frame clones and leaves out a portion. The sample includes almost 750,000 clones, over 55% seen only once; the top ten take under 2%. What was sequenced was memory CD4+ T cells sorted from blood. These receptors were obtained from a woman aged 25 to 39 in good health. Each CDR3 is given with its conserved first and last residue. The D gene is left open where the match is weak. Clone size is shown for a subset of rows, as once, few, many or a class of expanded clone.

d_call	v_call	clone_size	j_call	cdr3_aa	cdr3_nt
-	TRBV27	-	TRBJ2-1	CASCRFGSYNEQFF	TGTGCCAGTTGCAGGTTTGGTTCCTACAATGAGCAGTTCTTC
-	TRBV20-1	-	TRBJ2-7	CSARDVGEQYF	TGCAGTGCTAGAGACGTGGGCGAGCAGTACTTC
-	TRBV30	-	TRBJ1-4	CAWSLGGAEKLFF	TGTGCCTGGAGCCTCGGTGGTGCTGAAAAACTGTTTTTT
-	TRBV19	-	TRBJ2-3	CASSRLGITDTQYF	TGTGCCAGTAGTAGACTGGGGATCACAGATACGCAGTATTTT
-	TRBV7-2	-	TRBJ2-1	CACSWQSYNEQFF	TGTGCCTGCTCCTGGCAAAGTTACAATGAGCAGTTCTTC
-	TRBV6-1	-	TRBJ2-1	CASIITGRMNNEQFF	TGTGCCAGCATCATAACGGGACGGATGAACAATGAGCAGTTCTTC
TRBD2	TRBV2	few	TRBJ2-3	CASSDGLAGADTQYF	TGTGCCAGCAGTGACGGACTAGCGGGAGCAGATACGCAGTATTTT
-	TRBV5-1	few	TRBJ2-1	CASSLDSHSYNEQFF	TGCGCCAGCAGCTTGGACTCCCACTCCTACAATGAGCAGTTCTTC
-	TRBV5-1	-	TRBJ1-1	CASSLTQEGTEAFF	TGCGCCAGCAGCCTTACACAGGAAGGCACTGAAGCTTTCTTT
TRBD2	TRBV5-4	-	TRBJ2-1	CASSWETSGEQFF	TGTGCCAGCAGCTGGGAAACTAGCGGTGAGCAGTTCTTC
-	TRBV27	-	TRBJ2-1	CASSPYVRVGSYNEQFF	TGTGCCAGCAGTCCCTACGTACGAGTGGGCTCCTACAATGAGCAGTTCTTC
-	TRBV28	-	TRBJ1-2	CASSTNRDNYGYTF	TGTGCCAGCAGCACCAACCGGGACAACTATGGCTACACCTTC
TRBD2	TRBV27	-	TRBJ2-1	CASTPETSGTSYNEQFF	TGTGCCAGCACACCGGAGACTAGCGGAACCTCCTACAATGAGCAGTTCTTC
-	TRBV7-3	once	TRBJ2-3	CASSLTRAADTQYF	TGTGCCAGCAGCTTAACGAGGGCAGCAGATACGCAGTATTTT